This TCR beta chain was retrieved from a study of shared clonotypes between healthy human individuals. In regard to this clone: Its antigen remains unidentified.

Naive CD8 cells comprised CD45RO-negative, CCR7-positively selected cells, excluding terminally differentiated effector memory CD45RA+ cells. Profiled with immunoSEQ multiplex PCR; TCRdb holds only in-frame clones, not every one. The data show roughly 2.1 million clones, roughly 91% seen once. The study, taken as a whole, reports: Non-shared clonotypes were found to have lower generation probabilities than the clonotypes that were shared by all four of the sorted-subset donors. Large sequencing depth failed to make sorted-subset sequencing complete, rarefaction showed.

This CDR3 contains 18 residues. Germline V lookup: CDR1 ENHRY, CDR2 SYGVKD. Trimming left V 5 bases short and J 2 bases short, with 22 bases between. This TCR was recovered from a man between 18 and 29 years old in good health. Some clones in this sample may be carry-over from other donors' samples. The chain links TRBV10-3 to TRBJ2-1; a possible D gene is TRBD2 (5 bases). Material: naive CD8+ T cells from PBMCs. CDR3 sequence reads: CAISSFTDSRRPYNEQFF. Here the CDR3 DNA reads TGTGCCATCAGTTCTTTTACAGATTCGCGGAGGCCCTACAATGAGCAGTTCTTC.